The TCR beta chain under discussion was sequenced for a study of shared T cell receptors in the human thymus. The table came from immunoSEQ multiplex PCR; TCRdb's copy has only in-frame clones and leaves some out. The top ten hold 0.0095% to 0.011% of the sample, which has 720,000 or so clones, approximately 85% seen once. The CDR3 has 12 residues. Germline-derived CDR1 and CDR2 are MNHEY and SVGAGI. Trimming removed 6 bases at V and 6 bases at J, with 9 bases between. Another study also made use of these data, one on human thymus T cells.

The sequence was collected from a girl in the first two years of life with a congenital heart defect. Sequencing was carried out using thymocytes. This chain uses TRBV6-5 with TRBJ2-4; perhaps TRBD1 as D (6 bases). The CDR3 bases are TGTGCCAGCAGCCGCAGGGGAAACATTCAGTACTTC. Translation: CASSRRGNIQYF.